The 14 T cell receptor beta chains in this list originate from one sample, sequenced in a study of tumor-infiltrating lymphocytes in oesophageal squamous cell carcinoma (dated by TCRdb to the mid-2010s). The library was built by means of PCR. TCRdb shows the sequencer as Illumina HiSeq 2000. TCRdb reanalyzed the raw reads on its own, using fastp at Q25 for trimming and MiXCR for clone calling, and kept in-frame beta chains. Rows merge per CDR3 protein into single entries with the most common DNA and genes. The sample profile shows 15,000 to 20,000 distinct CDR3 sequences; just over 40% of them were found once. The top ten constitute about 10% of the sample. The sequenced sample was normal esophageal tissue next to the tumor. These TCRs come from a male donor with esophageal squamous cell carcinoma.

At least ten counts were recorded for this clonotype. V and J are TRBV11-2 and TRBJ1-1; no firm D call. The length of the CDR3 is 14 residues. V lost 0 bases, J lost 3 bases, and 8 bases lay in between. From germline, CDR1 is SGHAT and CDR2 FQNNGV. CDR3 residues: CASSLDSPHTEAFF. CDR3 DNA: TGTGCCAGCAGCTTAGACAGTCCCCACACTGAAGCTTTCTTT.

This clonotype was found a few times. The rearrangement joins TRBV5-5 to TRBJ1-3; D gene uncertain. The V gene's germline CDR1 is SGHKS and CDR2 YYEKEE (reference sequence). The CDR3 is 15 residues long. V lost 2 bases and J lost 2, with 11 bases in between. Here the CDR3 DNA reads TGTGCCAGCAGCTTAGGAATGGGTACTGGAAACACCATATATTTT. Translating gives CASSLGMGTGNTIYF.

As DNA, the CDR3 is TGTGCCAGCAGAAAGGACCCCTCACGACAAGAGACCCAGTACTTC. Protein sequence: CASRKDPSRQETQYF. The chain recombines TRBV7-2 with TRBJ2-7; no clear D gene. The DNA matches TRBJ2-5 better at its end, which makes the J call doubtful. The V gene's germline CDR1 is SGHTA and CDR2 FQGNSA. The CDR3 loop spans 15 amino acids.

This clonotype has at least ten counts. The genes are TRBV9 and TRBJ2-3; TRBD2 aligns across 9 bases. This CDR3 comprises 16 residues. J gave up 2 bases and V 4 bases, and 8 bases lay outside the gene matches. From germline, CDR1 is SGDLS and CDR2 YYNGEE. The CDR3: CASSLGLAFNTDTQYF. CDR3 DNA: TGTGCCAGCAGCCTGGGACTAGCCTTTAACACAGATACGCAGTATTTT.

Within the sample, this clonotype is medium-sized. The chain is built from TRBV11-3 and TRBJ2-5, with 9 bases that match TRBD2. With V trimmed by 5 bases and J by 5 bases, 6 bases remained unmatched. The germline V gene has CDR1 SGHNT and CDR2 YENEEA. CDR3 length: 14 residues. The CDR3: CASSALAGVETQYF. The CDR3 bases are TGTGCCAGCAGCGCCTTAGCGGGAGTCGAGACCCAGTACTTC. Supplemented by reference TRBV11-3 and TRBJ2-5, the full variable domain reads EAGVVQSPRYKIIEKKQPVAFWCNPISGHNTLYWYLQNLGQGPELLIRYENEEAVDDSQLPKDRFSAERLKGVDSTLKIQPAELGDSAVYLCASSALAGVETQYFGPGTRLLVL.

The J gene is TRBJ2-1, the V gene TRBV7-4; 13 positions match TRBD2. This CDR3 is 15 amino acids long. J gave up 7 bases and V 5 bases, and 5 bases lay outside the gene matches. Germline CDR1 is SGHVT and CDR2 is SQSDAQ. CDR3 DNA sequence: TGTGCCAGCAGCGAACTAGCGGGAGGGCTGAATGAGCAGTTCTTC. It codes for CASSELAGGLNEQFF. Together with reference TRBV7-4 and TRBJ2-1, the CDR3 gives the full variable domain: GAGVSQSPRYKVAKRGRDVALRCDSISGHVTLYWYRQTLGQGSEVLTYSQSDAQRDKSGRPSGRFSAERPERSVSTLKIQRTEQGDSAVYLCASSELAGGLNEQFFGPGTRLTVL.

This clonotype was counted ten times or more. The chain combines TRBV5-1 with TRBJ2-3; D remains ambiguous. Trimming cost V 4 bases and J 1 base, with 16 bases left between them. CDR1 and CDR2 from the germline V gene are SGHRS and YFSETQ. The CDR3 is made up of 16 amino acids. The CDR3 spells CASSASGSWGTDTQYF. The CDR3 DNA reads TGCGCCAGCAGCGCCTCGGGTAGCTGGGGCACAGATACGCAGTATTTT.

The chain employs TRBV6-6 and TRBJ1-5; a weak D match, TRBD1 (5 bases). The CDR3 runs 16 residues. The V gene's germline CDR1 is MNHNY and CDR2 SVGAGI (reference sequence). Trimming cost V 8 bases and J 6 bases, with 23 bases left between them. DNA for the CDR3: TGTGCCAGCCAGACCGAAGGAGGACACAACTTTCAGCCCCAGCATTTT. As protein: CASQTEGGHNFQPQHF.

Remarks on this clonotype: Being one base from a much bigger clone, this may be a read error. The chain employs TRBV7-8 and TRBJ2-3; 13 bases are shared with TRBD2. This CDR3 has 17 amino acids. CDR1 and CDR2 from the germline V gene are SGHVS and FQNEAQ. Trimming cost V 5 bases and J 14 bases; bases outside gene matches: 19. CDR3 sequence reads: CASSQTSGRAGTGELYF. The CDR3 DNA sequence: TGTGCCAGCAGCCAAACTAGCGGGAGGGCCGGAACCGGGGAGCTGTATTTT.

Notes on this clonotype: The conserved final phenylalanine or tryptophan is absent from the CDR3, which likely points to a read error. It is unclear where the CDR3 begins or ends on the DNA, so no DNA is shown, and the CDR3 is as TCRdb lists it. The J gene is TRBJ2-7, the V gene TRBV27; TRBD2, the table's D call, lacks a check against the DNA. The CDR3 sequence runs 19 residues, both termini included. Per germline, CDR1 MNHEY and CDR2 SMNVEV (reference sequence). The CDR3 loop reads CASRLTAGTSGRNEQFFGS.

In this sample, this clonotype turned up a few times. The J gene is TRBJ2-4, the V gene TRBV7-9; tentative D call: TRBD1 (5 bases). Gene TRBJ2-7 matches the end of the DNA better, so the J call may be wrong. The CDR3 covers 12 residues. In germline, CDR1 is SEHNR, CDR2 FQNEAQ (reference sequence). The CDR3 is CASSLRGAEQYF. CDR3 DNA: TGTGCCAGCAGTCTTAGGGGTGCCGAGCAGTACTTC.

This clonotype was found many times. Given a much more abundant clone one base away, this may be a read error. CDR3 in amino acids: CASSQGMSYNEQYF. As DNA, the CDR3 is TGTGCCAGCAGCCAGGGCATGTCATACAATGAGCAGTACTTC. The chain is built from TRBV11-1 and TRBJ2-5; D is perhaps TRBD1 (5 bases). This CDR3 has 14 amino acids. The V gene's germline CDR1 is SGHAT and CDR2 FQDESV (reference sequence). The V end lost 5 bases, the J end lost 11 bases, and 21 bases lay between the germline ends.

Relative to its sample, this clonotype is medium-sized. This CDR3 is CASSLSSGSGDEQFF. The CDR3 bases are TGTGCCAGCAGCTTATCTAGCGGCAGCGGGGATGAGCAGTTCTTC. The rearrangement uses TRBV7-3 and TRBJ2-1; 7 nucleotides align to TRBD2. Looked up from germline, CDR1 is SGHTA and CDR2 is FQGTGA. V shed 2 bases and J 8 bases; nucleotides not matched to a gene: 9. The CDR3 has 15 residues.

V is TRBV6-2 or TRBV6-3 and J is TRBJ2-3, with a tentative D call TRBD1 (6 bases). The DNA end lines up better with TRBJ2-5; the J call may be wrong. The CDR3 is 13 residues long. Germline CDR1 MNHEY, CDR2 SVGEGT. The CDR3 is CASGYRDPRTQYF. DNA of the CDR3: TGTGCCAGCGGATACAGGGACCCAAGGACCCAGTACTTC.